One TCR beta chain is described in this entry. The treatment denotes: oral pan-JAK inhibitor, 5-10 mg twice daily. The data belong to a study of CD8+ T cells in alopecia areata. Following extraction, RNA underwent reverse transcription to cDNA, which served as the sequencing template. Here immunoSEQ multiplex PCR was the method, and the copy in TCRdb shows in-frame clones only, minus some. The sample consists of roughly 200,000 clones, 53% of them appearing once. The sequence was collected from a human donor with alopecia areata. This specimen consisted of CD8+ T cells sorted from blood, obtained at week 24, from a patient treated with tofacitinib.

The CDR3: CASSQDRGESYEQYF. The CDR3 coding sequence is TGCGCCAGCAGCCAAGATCGGGGGGAATCCTACGAGCAGTACTTC. V gene TRBV4-3 combines with J gene TRBJ2-7; TRBD2 matches 7 bases. After removal of 0 bases from V and 1 base from J, the junction contained 3 bases not matched to a gene. The CDR3 runs to 15 residues. Germline V gives CDR1 LGHNA, CDR2 YSLEER.